This TCR beta chain was obtained from a study of CD8 T cells in ankylosing spondylitis. Whole-study results and caveats: Characteristic of ankylosing spondylitis blood, it appeared, was a TCR beta motif comprising several highly homologous variants.

The CDR3 spans 14 residues. The V end was cut by 0 bases, the J end by 4 bases, with 10 bases between. Germline V gene sequence: CDR1 SGHDT, CDR2 YYEEEE. TCRdb fed the 5' RACE reads into MiXCR, producing one record per CDR3 protein. The sample includes around 540,000 distinct CDR3 sequences, about 13% of them seen just once. Regarding this clonotype: No antigen is known for it.

The receptor was derived from a male donor with ankylosing spondylitis. This chain uses TRBV5-6 with TRBJ1-2; TRBD1 might be the D (5 bases). Source material: blood, either unsorted or a sorted T cell fraction (not recorded which). This CDR3 reads CASSLAGRVYGYTF. CDR3 nucleotide sequence: TGTGCCAGCAGCTTGGCGGGACGGGTCTATGGCTACACCTTC.